A single sample gave rise to the 22 T cell receptor beta chains below, sequenced in a study of T cell responses to AZD1222 COVID-19 vaccine. Sequencing used immunoSEQ multiplex PCR; TCRdb keeps in-frame clones, though not all of them. The table includes 160,000 or so clones, around 92% detected once. The sample in question was peripheral blood, obtained on day 0 of MenACWY control vaccination. The receptors derive from an adult in good health.

This chain joins TRBV7-3 and TRBJ2-7; D is possibly TRBD1 or TRBD2 (6 bases each). CDR3 length equals 15 residues. CDR1 SGHTA and CDR2 FQGTGA come from the germline V gene. Trimming took 4 bases from V and 4 from J, leaving 17 bases between them. CDR3 DNA: TGTGCCAGCAGCTCCTCCCCAGGAGGGGGTTACGAGCAGTACTTC. As protein: CASSSSPGGGYEQYF.

CDR3 coding DNA: TGCAGCGTCCAAAAAGCGAGTGGCACTGAAGCTTTCTTT. It specifies CSVQKASGTEAFF. The rearrangement links TRBV29-1 to TRBJ1-1; D remains unclear. Germline CDR1 is SQVTM and CDR2 is ANQGSEA. V was trimmed by 6 bases and J by 4 bases, leaving 15 bases between them. This CDR3 region has 13 residues.

This sequence joins TRBV6-5 and TRBJ2-7; 9 nucleotides align to TRBD2. There are 15 residues in the CDR3. The V segment lost 6 bases and the J segment 7 bases; nucleotides outside the gene matches: 13. CDR1 MNHEY and CDR2 SVGAGI come from the germline V gene. CDR3 loop: CASSPRLAAPEEQYF. In DNA form, the CDR3 reads TGTGCCAGCAGCCCACGACTAGCGGCCCCTGAAGAGCAGTACTTC.

The chain combines TRBV5-6 with TRBJ2-5, with unresolved D. CDR1 is SGHDT and CDR2 is YYEEEE in the germline V gene. The CDR3 loop spans 11 amino acids. V was trimmed by 1 base and J by 5 bases, leaving 3 bases between them. CDR3 nucleotides: TGTGCCAGCAGCTTGTCTGAGACCCAGTACTTC. Amino acids: CASSLSETQYF.

V is TRBV11-2 and J is TRBJ2-1, with D possibly being TRBD2 (5 bases). This CDR3 has 13 residues. Germline lookup yields CDR1 SGHAT and CDR2 FQNNGV. The V end lost 3 bases, the J end lost 8 bases, and 11 bases lay between the germline ends. The CDR3 here is CASSLPGIDEQFF. The CDR3 DNA reads as TGTGCCAGCAGCTTGCCGGGAATCGATGAGCAGTTCTTC.

This sequence joins TRBV19 and TRBJ1-2, with a weak D call TRBD1 (5 bases). Germline V CDR1 and CDR2: LNHDA, SQIVND (reference sequence). With 7 bases removed from V and 5 bases from J, the gap between germline ends came to 17 bases. The CDR3 is 14 residues long. This CDR3 is CASIPMGTRYGYTF. The CDR3 bases are TGTGCCAGTATCCCTATGGGGACGCGTTATGGCTACACCTTC.

The chain uses TRBV13 and TRBJ2-7; a weak D match, TRBD2 (6 bases). CDR3 size: 13 residues. Germline V gene data show CDR1 as PRHDT and CDR2 as FYEKMQ (reference sequence). The V end lost 8 bases, the J end lost 0 bases, and 11 bases lay between the germline ends. CDR3 sequence: CASRDSLSYEQYF. The CDR3 DNA is TGTGCCAGCCGGGACTCCCTCTCCTACGAGCAGTACTTC.

This chain connects TRBV24-1 to TRBJ1-5, with 8 positions matching TRBD1. Germline values: CDR1 KGHDR, CDR2 SFDVKD. This CDR3 contains 16 residues. V shed 4 bases, J shed 1 base, and the junction held 5 bases outside the gene matches. DNA of the CDR3: TGTGCCACCAGTGACCCCGGGACAGGAAGCAATCAGCCCCAGCATTTT. Translated: CATSDPGTGSNQPQHF.

By share, this clone ranks as medium-sized (0.01 to 0.1%). V is TRBV5-6 and J is TRBJ2-7; 7 bases align to TRBD2. The CDR3 covers 15 residues. With 2 bases clipped from V and 5 bases from J, the junction kept 10 bases outside the gene matches. Germline V gene sequence: CDR1 SGHDT, CDR2 YYEEEE. The CDR3 nucleotides read TGTGCCAGCAGCTTTTTCGCGGGAGCGAGAAACGAGCAGTACTTC. This codes for CASSFFAGARNEQYF.

This chain joins TRBV5-1 and TRBJ2-3; no reliable D call. The germline gives CDR1 SGHRS, CDR2 YFSETQ. This CDR3 region has 13 residues. Trimming removed 0 bases from V and 1 base from J, with 3 bases in between. The CDR3 coding sequence is TGCGCCAGCAGCTTGGGGGGCACAGATACGCAGTATTTT. Translation gives CASSLGGTDTQYF.

The V gene is TRBV15, the J gene TRBJ1-5; TRBD1 matches at 9 bases. Trimming removed 3 bases from V and 4 bases from J; junction bases left unmatched: 7. Germline loops: CDR1 LNHNV, CDR2 YYDKDF (reference sequence). The CDR3 extends over 16 amino acids. CDR3 coding DNA: TGTGCCACCAGCAGCGACCCGGGACAGGGAAATCAGCCCCAGCATTTT. Translated: CATSSDPGQGNQPQHF.

This chain links TRBV10-2 with TRBJ2-7; 7 bases are shared with TRBD2. This CDR3 comprises 14 residues. Per the germline V gene, CDR1 is WSHSY and CDR2 is SAAADI. V lost 7 bases, J lost 0 bases, and 6 bases stayed unmatched. The CDR3 is CASTPAGLSYEQYF. CDR3 DNA: TGCGCCAGCACGCCAGCGGGACTCTCCTACGAGCAGTACTTC.

This clone was counted once. The CDR3 protein is CASSQGTSEETQYF. CDR3 DNA sequence: TGTGCCAGCAGCCAAGGAACTAGCGAAGAGACCCAGTACTTC. The chain employs TRBV3-1 (or the pseudogene TRBV3-2) and TRBJ2-5; 7 positions match TRBD2. Germline V lookup: CDR1 LGHDT, CDR2 YNNKEL (reference sequence). The CDR3 totals 14 residues. Trimming took 1 base from V and 3 from J; bases not matched to a gene: 2.

The CDR3 loop is CASSPIGGLLAQPQHF. The CDR3, as DNA: TGCGCCAGCAGCCCCATTGGGGGACTGTTGGCTCAGCCCCAGCATTTT. The chain recombines TRBV4-1 with TRBJ1-5; possible D gene TRBD1, 5 bases. The V and J ends lost 4 bases and 6 bases respectively, with 19 bases between them. The length of the CDR3 is 16 residues. Germline CDR1 and CDR2: MGHRA and YSYEKL.

The V and J genes are TRBV27 and TRBJ2-4; 9 nucleotides align to TRBD1. V lost 5 bases and J lost 6; bases outside the gene matches: 14. The CDR3 is 17 residues long. Germline V gene lookup returns CDR1 MNHEY and CDR2 SMNVEV (reference sequence). The CDR3 DNA reads as TGTGCCAGCAGTCCCGGGACAGGGACGGGCCCCGGAAACATTCAGTACTTC. Translation: CASSPGTGTGPGNIQYF.

J is TRBJ2-7 and V is TRBV7-2; 10 nucleotides align to TRBD2. CDR1 is SGHTA, CDR2 FQGNSA, per germline. This CDR3 contains 15 residues. J lost 3 bases, V lost 1 base, and 3 bases had no gene match. CDR3 region: CASSLDLAGVYEQYF. CDR3 sequence (DNA): TGTGCCAGCAGCTTAGATCTAGCGGGAGTCTACGAGCAGTACTTC.

J is TRBJ2-4 and V is TRBV24-1, with D perhaps TRBD1 (6 bases). This CDR3 spans 12 amino acids. The ends were cut back, 1 base at V and 10 bases at J, with 7 bases in the middle. Germline values: CDR1 KGHDR, CDR2 SFDVKD. CDR3 nucleotide sequence: TGTGCCACCAGTGATTTAGGGGGAATTCAGTACTTC. Translating gives CATSDLGGIQYF.

The chain links TRBV14 to TRBJ2-1; 11 bases agree with TRBD2. Germline V lookup: CDR1 SGHDN, CDR2 FVKESK. V dropped 2 bases and J dropped 0; count of bases not matched to a gene: 9. The CDR3 runs to 19 residues. Here the CDR3 reads CASSQSWLAGGSSYNEQFF. CDR3 nucleotides: TGTGCCAGCAGCCAAAGCTGGTTAGCGGGAGGGAGCTCCTACAATGAGCAGTTCTTC. Combining the CDR3 with reference TRBV14 and TRBJ2-1 gives the whole variable domain EAGVTQFPSHSVIEKGQTVTLRCDPISGHDNLYWYRRVMGKEIKFLLHFVKESKQDESGMPNNRFLAERTGGTYSTLKVQPAELEDSGVYFCASSQSWLAGGSSYNEQFFGPGTRLTVL.

The V gene is TRBV6-6, the J gene TRBJ1-5; the D gene is possibly TRBD1 (6 bases). Germline V CDR1 and CDR2: MNHNY, SVGAGI (reference sequence). CDR3 size: 14 residues. Between the trimmed V and J ends, which lost 6 bases and 6 bases, there was a span of 15 bases. CDR3 in amino acids: CASSTRGALQPQHF. The CDR3 DNA reads TGTGCCAGCAGCACCAGGGGCGCGCTTCAGCCCCAGCATTTT.

V usage is TRBV9 and J usage is TRBJ1-4; D remains ambiguous. V lost 4 bases to trimming and J lost 6 bases, with 13 bases between them. The CDR3 consists of 14 residues. Germline V gives CDR1 SGDLS, CDR2 YYNGEE. In DNA, the CDR3 is TGTGCCAGCAGCCAGAACGGAGGCCATGAAAAACTGTTTTTT. Translated: CASSQNGGHEKLFF.

The V gene is TRBV6-2 or TRBV6-3, the J gene TRBJ1-4, with 7 bases lining up with TRBD1. This CDR3 region has 14 residues. CDR1 is MNHEY, CDR2 SVGEGT, per germline. V shed 5 bases, J shed 8 bases, and the junction held 8 bases outside the gene matches. The CDR3 DNA follows: TGTGCCAGCAGTCAAGACAGGGCCACCGAAAAACTGTTTTTT. Amino acids: CASSQDRATEKLFF.

V usage is TRBV11-3 and J usage is TRBJ2-7; 8 nucleotides match TRBD1. Germline CDR1 reads SGHNT; CDR2 reads YENEEA. With V trimmed by 5 bases and J by 2 bases, 2 bases remained unmatched. This CDR3 is 13 amino acids long. The CDR3 DNA is TGTGCCAGCAGCCAGGGACAGGCCTACGAGCAGTACTTC. This codes for CASSQGQAYEQYF.